This T cell receptor (beta chain) is from a study of prognosis after radiotherapy for stage I lung cancer. The germline V gene has CDR1 SGHRS and CDR2 YFSETQ. V lost 2 bases and J lost 15; bases outside the gene matches: 11. This CDR3 is 14 amino acids long. Genomic DNA provided the template from which TCR beta CDR3 was amplified by two-round multiplex PCR. Individual primers that were specific to each TRBV and TRBJ gene served in first-round PCR. TCRdb re-derived calls from the multiplex PCR reads in MiXCR, one entry per CDR3 protein. The sample lists more than 15,000 distinct CDR3 sequences, approximately 44% seen once, with roughly 45% in the top ten. This clonotype has ten or more counts.

The chain links TRBV5-1 to TRBJ2-1, with TRBD2 identical over 10 bases. The sequence was obtained from a donor over 45 with non-small cell lung cancer. Source: PBMCs, taken before or after stereotactic body radiation therapy (not recorded which). The CDR3 nucleotides are TGCGCCAGCAGCTTCGGGCAGCGGGAGGGCCATGCGTTCTTC. Translating gives CASSFGQREGHAFF.